This T cell receptor beta chain was captured by sequencing in a study of T cell repertoires in cytomegalovirus infection. Using its own MiXCR run on the reads, TCRdb lists one record per CDR3 protein. The profile covers 150,000 to 200,000 distinct CDR3 sequences, with roughly a sixth appearing a single time and approximately 26% taken by the ten largest. CDR1 and CDR2 from the germline V gene are MDHEN and SYDVKM. The CDR3 is 15 residues long. The V end lost 3 bases, the J end lost 7 bases, and 16 bases lay between the germline ends. Of note for this clonotype: Its specificity is unknown.

Study findings and constraints: Dominant in the ex vivo response were TCR beta clonotypes restricted by HLA-C and specific for CMV. People with CMV and the relevant HLA were identified by cumulative public TCR beta family frequency.

This receptor was identified in a human donor in good health (CMV status not recorded). Some clones in this sample may be carry-over from other donors' samples. V is TRBV28 and J is TRBJ2-1; TRBD2 might be the D (6 bases). The sequencing input was CD8+ T cells from PBMCs. The CDR3 sequence is CASSLSGDGGNEQFF. DNA for the CDR3: TGTGCCAGCAGTTTGTCGGGCGATGGGGGGAATGAGCAGTTCTTC.